This T cell receptor (beta chain) appears in the sequencing data of a study of blood T cell repertoires in COVID-19. The germline CDR1 and CDR2 sequences are SGHTA and FQGNSA. V shed 3 bases, J shed 6 bases, and the junction held 3 bases outside the gene matches. This CDR3 is 13 amino acids long. Clones were read by immunoSEQ multiplex PCR, and TCRdb kept only the in-frame ones, dropping some. The sample carries some 74,000 clones, approximately 79% recorded once. This receptor was obtained from a woman aged 45-65 years with acute or convalescent COVID-19. This sequence joins TRBV7-2 and TRBJ2-7; 9 bases match TRBD2. Input material: peripheral blood. The CDR3 DNA reads as TGTGCCAGCAGCTTGGAGCGGGGGGCCGAGCAGTACTTC. It yields the protein CASSLERGAEQYF.